Listed here is a single T cell receptor (beta chain). Its antigen remains undetermined. No much larger clone exists at a distance of one base, and base qualities are not known. The CDR3, from cysteine to phenylalanine, totals 14 residues. Only the CDR3 DNA stays, 42 bases, in frame from base 1. The V end loses 2 bases and the J end loses 4 bases, and a stretch of 11 bases separates them. Reading the germline V gene (reference sequence) gives CDR1 GTSNPN and CDR2 SVGIG. The sample belongs to a study of blood T cell repertoires in COVID-19 (dated by TCRdb to the early 2020s). Regarding the complete study: The collaborator samples originated in the United States, Italy and Spain and spanned the acute and convalescent phases of COVID-19. Where available, HLA class I and class II types were obtained from metadata supplied by the sample provider rather than from assay-based typing. Deeply sampled blood TCRbeta repertoires from subjects exposed to, actively infected with, or recovered from COVID-19 were included in the dataset. The material from the prospective study consisted of cDNA or gDNA derived from T cells, B-cell-depleted T cells, or PBMCs. The sample metadata nearly always contained a de-identified subject ID, COVID-19 status, age in years and sex. Samples came from the ongoing ImmuneRACE study (first 160 participants) plus 1,254 subjects from 6 global collaborators. The repertoires were made available in a free public database intended to serve as a resource for research on the immune response to SARS-CoV-2. The paper as a whole reports these results and caveats: The quantity of clinical and demographic metadata differed by source and by participant and was supplied without curation.

In Seattle, one collaborating source enrolled patients while the infection was active and tracked those patients longitudinally over the course of disease. Whole blood was collected in K2EDTA tubes by collaborating institutions according to the institutions' own protocols. For TCRbeta analysis, collaborators shipped samples in one of three forms: frozen whole blood, isolated PBMCs, or DNA extracted from either of those sample types. TCRbeta CDR3 regions were amplified from genomic DNA by means of the immunoSEQ Assay, a bias-controlled multiplex PCR. For the original study's pipeline: The number of nucleated cells in each sample was estimated from the amplification of reference gene primers within the assay. To quantify the absolute abundance of each unique TCRbeta CDR3 rearrangement, sequence reads were collapsed and filtered. For each sample, productive Simpson clonality was calculated as the square root of Simpson's diversity index across productive rearrangements. TCRdb's version of the immuneACCESS table is confined to in-frame rearrangements and falls short of the full clone set. An unresolved V gene accounts for under half of the shortfall where checked; the remainder is of unknown origin. Clonal size and the V and J genes are those of that table, whereas D and trimming came from the DNA. This sample comprises fewer than 200,000 clones, 75% to 85% of them detected only once. 8% to 13% of the sample is taken by the ten largest.

The sequence links TRBV30 to TRBJ1-4; a confident D gene designation cannot be given. Source material: peripheral blood. The sequence was obtained from a woman aged 40 to 50 with COVID-19, enrolled during active disease. The CDR3 protein: CAWSSGNINEKLFF. In nucleotide form, the sequence is TGTGCCTGGAGTTCCGGGAACATTAATGAAAAACTGTTTTTT.